This T cell receptor (beta chain) comes out of a study of blood T cell repertoires in COVID-19. Study in general: Collection of acute and convalescent COVID-19 samples took place in the United States, Italy and Spain. T cells, B-cell-depleted T cells, or PBMCs supplied cDNA or gDNA.

Germline CDR1 and CDR2: MDHEN and SYDVKM. CDR3 size: 16 residues. V was clipped by 6 bases and J by 3 bases; unmatched bases: 10. Per the original methods: It was from reference gene primer amplification that nucleated cell counts were estimated. The data were produced by immunoSEQ multiplex PCR, yet TCRdb's version contains in-frame clones alone and is incomplete. V, J and clone size derive from that table, while D and trimming were established from the DNA sequence. The sample has 65,000 to 95,000 clones; about 82% are singletons. The chain links TRBV28 to TRBJ1-5; 8 bases align to TRBD1. Sequencing input: peripheral blood. The TCR sequence derives from a man older than 75 with active or convalescent COVID-19. The CDR3 DNA reads TGTGCCAGCAGGGTAGGGACAGGAGGGGACAATCAGCCCCAGCATTTT. It specifies CASRVGTGGDNQPQHF.